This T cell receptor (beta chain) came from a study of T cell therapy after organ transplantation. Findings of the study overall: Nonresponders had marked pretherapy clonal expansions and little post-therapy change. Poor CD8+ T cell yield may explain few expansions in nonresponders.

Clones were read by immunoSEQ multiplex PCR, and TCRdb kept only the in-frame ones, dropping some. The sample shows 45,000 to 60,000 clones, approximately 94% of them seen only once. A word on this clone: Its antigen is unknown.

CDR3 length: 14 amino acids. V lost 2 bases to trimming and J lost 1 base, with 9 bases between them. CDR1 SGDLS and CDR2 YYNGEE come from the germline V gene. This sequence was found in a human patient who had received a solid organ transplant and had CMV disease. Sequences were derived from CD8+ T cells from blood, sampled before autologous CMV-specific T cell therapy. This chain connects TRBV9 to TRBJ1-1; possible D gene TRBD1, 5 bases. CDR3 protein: CASSVGGRNTEAFF. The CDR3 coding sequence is TGTGCCAGCAGCGTTGGGGGTCGGAACACTGAAGCTTTCTTT.